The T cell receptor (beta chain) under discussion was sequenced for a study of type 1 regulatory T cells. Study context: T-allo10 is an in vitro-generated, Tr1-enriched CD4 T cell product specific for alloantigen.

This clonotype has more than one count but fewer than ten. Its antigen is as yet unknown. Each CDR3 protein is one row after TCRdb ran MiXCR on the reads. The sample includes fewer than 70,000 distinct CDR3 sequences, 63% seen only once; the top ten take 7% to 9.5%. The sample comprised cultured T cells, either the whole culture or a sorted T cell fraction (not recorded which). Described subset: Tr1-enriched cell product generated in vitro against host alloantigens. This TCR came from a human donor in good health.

The CDR3 loop is CASSKTSGSSYEQYF. In DNA, the CDR3 is TGTGCCAGCAGCAAGACTAGCGGGAGCTCGTACGAGCAGTACTTC. V gene TRBV7-2 combines with J gene TRBJ2-7, with 12 bases lining up with TRBD2. Germline V gives CDR1 SGHTA, CDR2 FQGNSA. The CDR3 totals 15 residues. V lost 5 bases and J lost 4; bases outside the gene matches: 6.